This T cell receptor beta chain was captured by sequencing in a study of Ad26.COV2.S vaccination and SARS-CoV-2 variants. Study-wide results and limits: Once vaccination had occurred, spike-specific CD8+ and CD4+ T cell responses reportedly showed substantial breadth.

Assay: immunoSEQ multiplex PCR; the TCRdb copy retains only in-frame clones and omits some. The data contain about 370,000 clones, approximately 90% of them singletons. For this clone: Its antigen is currently unknown.

Described treatment: 15 to 20 received Ad26.COV2.S at low or high dose, single or two shots; 5 received placebo; per-sample allocation not given. Sampling occurred on day 63 after the first vaccine or placebo injection. Recruitment in Boston yielded a donor of adult age, 18-55 years. Expressing Wuhan-strain SARS-CoV-2 spike, an Ad26 vector served as the vaccine. Here the sequenced sample was peripheral blood, taken in a trial of Ad26.COV2.S vaccine versus placebo. The receptor was isolated from a person aged 18-60 years who received the Ad26.COV2.S COVID-19 vaccine or a placebo.

In nucleotides, the CDR3 is TGTGCCACCAGCAGAGGAATGACAGGTCTTCCCGCCGTGGATACGCAGTATTTT. Encoded protein: CATSRGMTGLPAVDTQYF. The V gene is TRBV15, the J gene TRBJ2-3; tentative D call: TRBD1 (6 bases). V lost 1 base, J lost 6 bases, and 23 bases lay in between. The germline CDR1 and CDR2 sequences are LNHNV and YYDKDF (reference sequence). CDR3 length: 18 amino acids. Full variable domain (missing parts from reference TRBV15 and TRBJ2-3): DAMVIQNPRYQVTQFGKPVTLSCSQTLNHNVMYWYQQKSSQAPKLLFHYYDKDFNNEADTPDNFQSRRPNTSFCFLDIRSPGLGDTAMYLCATSRGMTGLPAVDTQYFGPGTRLTVL.